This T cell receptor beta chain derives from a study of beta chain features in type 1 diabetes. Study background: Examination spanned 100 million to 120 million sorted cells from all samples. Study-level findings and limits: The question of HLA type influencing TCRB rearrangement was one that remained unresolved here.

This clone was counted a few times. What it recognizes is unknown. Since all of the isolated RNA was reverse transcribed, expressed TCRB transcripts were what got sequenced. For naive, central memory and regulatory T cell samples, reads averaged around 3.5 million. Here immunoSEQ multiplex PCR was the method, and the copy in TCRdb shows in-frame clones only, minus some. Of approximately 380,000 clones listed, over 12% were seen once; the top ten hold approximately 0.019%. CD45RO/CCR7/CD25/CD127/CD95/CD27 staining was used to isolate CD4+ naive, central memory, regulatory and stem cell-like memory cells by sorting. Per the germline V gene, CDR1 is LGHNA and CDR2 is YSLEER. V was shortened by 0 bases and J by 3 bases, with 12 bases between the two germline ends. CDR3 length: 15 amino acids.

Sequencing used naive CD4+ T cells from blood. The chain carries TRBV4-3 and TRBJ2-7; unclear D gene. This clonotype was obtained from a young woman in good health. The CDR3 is CASSQDAVSSYEQYF. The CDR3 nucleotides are TGCGCCAGCAGCCAAGATGCAGTTTCCAGCTACGAGCAGTACTTC.